The sequence of this TCR beta chain was determined in a study of T cell changes during pregnancy in multiple sclerosis. V gave up 1 base and J gave up 5 bases, with 12 bases separating them. The germline gives CDR1 SEHNR, CDR2 FQNEAQ (reference sequence). CDR3 size: 15 residues. Using immunoSEQ multiplex PCR, the repertoire was profiled, and TCRdb retains in-frame clones only, with some absent. The sample lists tens of thousands of clones; about 95% were seen once. The V call is TRBV7-9, the J call TRBJ2-4, with D possibly being TRBD1 (5 bases). This material consisted of peripheral blood, taken in the third trimester of pregnancy. The source is a female donor with multiple sclerosis, enrolled in a pregnancy study. This CDR3 reads CASSLVQGTENIQYF. Written as DNA, the CDR3 is TGTGCCAGCAGCTTAGTTCAGGGCACCGAAAACATTCAGTACTTC. The full variable domain, completed using reference TRBV7-9 and TRBJ2-4, is DTGVSQNPRHKITKRGQNVTFRCDPISEHNRLYWYRQTLGQGPEFLTYFQNEAQLEKSRLLSDRFSAERPKGSFSTLEIQRTEQGDSAMYLCASSLVQGTENIQYFGAGTRLSVL.